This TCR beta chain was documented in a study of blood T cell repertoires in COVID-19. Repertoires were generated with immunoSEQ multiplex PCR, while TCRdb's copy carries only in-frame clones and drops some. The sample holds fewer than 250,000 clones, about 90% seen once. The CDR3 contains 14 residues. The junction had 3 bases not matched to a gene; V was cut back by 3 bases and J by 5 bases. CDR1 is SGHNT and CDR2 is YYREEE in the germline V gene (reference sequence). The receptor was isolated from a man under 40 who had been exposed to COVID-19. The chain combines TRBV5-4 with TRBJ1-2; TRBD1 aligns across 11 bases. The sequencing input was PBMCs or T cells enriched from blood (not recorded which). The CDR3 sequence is CASSYGTGGYGYTF. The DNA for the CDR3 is TGTGCCAGCAGCTACGGGACAGGGGGTTATGGCTACACCTTC.